Listed below are T cell receptor beta chains from one sample, sequenced in a study of cytomegalovirus exposure and HLA in healthy donors. Clones were sequenced by immunoSEQ multiplex PCR, and TCRdb holds only the in-frame ones, with some missing. This table holds about 140,000 clones, more than 75% found once. Sequencing input: PBMCs. The source is a female donor in good health and CMV-seronegative. Both conserved end residues are trimmed from each CDR3. The D gene is left open where the match is weak.

>TRBV30|TRBD1|TRBJ2-1
ASDLPTGVGTGQF
>TRBV25-1|.|TRBJ2-7
ASTGRGGGEQY
>TRBV5-1|.|TRBJ1-1
ASSYSRGTEAF
>TRBV5-1|.|TRBJ1-1
ASSLGAYMDTEAF
>TRBV28|TRBD1|TRBJ1-2
ASRTGTGLYYGYT
>TRBV18|.|TRBJ2-7
ASSPPTGYYEQY
>TRBV5-1|TRBD2|TRBJ2-3
ASSLVVSGDLDTQY
>TRBV9|.|TRBJ2-6
ASSASADSGANVLT
>TRBV9|.|TRBJ2-1
ASSARGSYNEQF
>TRBV4-1|.|TRBJ2-1
ASSQDDSGGPEQF
>TRBV5-6|.|TRBJ1-2
ASRGRSSLANYGYT
>TRBV7-3|.|TRBJ2-5
ASSSTRKETQY